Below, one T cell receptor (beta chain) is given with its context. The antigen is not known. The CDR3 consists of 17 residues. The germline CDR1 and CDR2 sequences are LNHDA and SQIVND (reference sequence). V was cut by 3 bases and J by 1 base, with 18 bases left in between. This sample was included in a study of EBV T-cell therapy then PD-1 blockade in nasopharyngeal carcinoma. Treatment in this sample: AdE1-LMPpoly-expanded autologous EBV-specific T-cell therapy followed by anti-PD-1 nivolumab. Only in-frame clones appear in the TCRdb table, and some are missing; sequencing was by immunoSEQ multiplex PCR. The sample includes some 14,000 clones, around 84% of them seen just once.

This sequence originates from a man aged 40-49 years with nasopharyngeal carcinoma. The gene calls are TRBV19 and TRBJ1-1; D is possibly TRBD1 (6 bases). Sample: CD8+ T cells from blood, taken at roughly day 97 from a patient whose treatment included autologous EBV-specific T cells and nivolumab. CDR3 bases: TGTGCCAGTAGTATCCTCGGGGCCCGGGGGGCGAACACTGAAGCTTTCTTT. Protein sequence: CASSILGARGANTEAFF.